Listed below are T cell receptor beta chains from one sample, sequenced in a study of cytomegalovirus exposure and HLA in healthy donors. Repertoires were generated with immunoSEQ multiplex PCR, while TCRdb's copy carries only in-frame clones and drops some. In the table there are about 52,000 clones, approximately 77% of which are singletons. Sample: PBMCs. These receptors all come from a woman aged 45-65 years in good health and CMV-seronegative. Both conserved end residues are part of each CDR3. D genes are given only for firm matches. Clone size, where shown, is once, few, many, or a class for clones that have expanded.

DNA,CDR3,J,V,D,size
TGTGCCTGGAGTGTACAGGCCTCACCGTTCTTC,CAWSVQASPFF,TRBJ2-1,TRBV30,.,.
TGTGCCAGTACCCCCGGACAGGGGGCTAACGAGCAGTACTTC,CASTPGQGANEQYF,TRBJ2-7,TRBV19,TRBD1,.
TGTGCCAGCAGTTACTCGGCAGGGGAGGGAGTAGACGAGCAGTACTTC,CASSYSAGEGVDEQYF,TRBJ2-7,TRBV6-6,.,few
TGTGCCAGCAGTTCTCTCCGGGACAGCCAAGAGACCCAGTACTTC,CASSSLRDSQETQYF,TRBJ2-5,TRBV28,TRBD1,once
.,CASSSSGQGPDTQYF,TRBJ2-3,TRBV28,.,.
TGTGCCTGGAGTGGGTCCGTGGGACTATACGAGCAGTACTTC,CAWSGSVGLYEQYF,TRBJ2-7,TRBV30,TRBD2,.
TGCAGCGTTGCATCGGGTGCCCACTATGGCTACACCTTC,CSVASGAHYGYTF,TRBJ1-2,TRBV29-1,.,few
TGTGCCAGCAGCTTAGGCCCGAGTCAGCCCCAGCATTTT,CASSLGPSQPQHF,TRBJ1-5,TRBV11-2,.,.
TGTGCCAGCAGCGAAGGGACAGGTTATCAGCCCCAGCATTTT,CASSEGTGYQPQHF,TRBJ1-5,TRBV7-9,TRBD1,.
TGTGCCAGCAGGGGGGGGGTCTATGGCTACACCTTC,CASRGGVYGYTF,TRBJ1-2,TRBV6-6,.,.
TGTGCCAGCAGTACAGGTGGGGAAGGGTCCTACGAGCAGTACTTC,CASSTGGEGSYEQYF,TRBJ2-7,TRBV28,.,.
TGTGCCAGCAGTTACTCGTCGTACTCCCTTATGAATGAGCAGTTCTTC,CASSYSSYSLMNEQFF,TRBJ2-1,TRBV6-5,.,.
TGTGCCAGCAGTTTCGGGATTAACTATGGCTACACCTTC,CASSFGINYGYTF,TRBJ1-2,TRBV28,.,.
TGTGCCAGCTCACCGGACAGGGGCGAGGACACAGATACGCAGTATTTT,CASSPDRGEDTDTQYF,TRBJ2-3,TRBV18,TRBD1,once
TGTGCCTGGAGTGCCACAGGGGGCTGGGAGCCCCAGCATTTT,CAWSATGGWEPQHF,TRBJ1-5,TRBV30,TRBD1,once
TGTGCCTGGGGAGACTTTTTTGAGCAGTTCTTC,CAWGDFFEQFF,TRBJ2-1,TRBV30,.,.
TGTGCCAGCAGCTTAGAGCGGGGGTTTAGCACAGATACGCAGTATTTT,CASSLERGFSTDTQYF,TRBJ2-3,TRBV7-2,TRBD2,.
TGTGCCAGTAGTGAAGGAGGCTATGGCTACACCTTC,CASSEGGYGYTF,TRBJ1-2,TRBV19,.,.
TGTGCCAGCAGTTTTGGGCAGGGGAGTCAGCCCCAGCATTTT,CASSFGQGSQPQHF,TRBJ1-5,TRBV28,.,.
TGTGCCAGCAGTTTCCGAGCGGGAGGGATCTTGGGTGAGCAGTTCTTC,CASSFRAGGILGEQFF,TRBJ2-1,TRBV27,TRBD2,.
TGCGCCAGCAGCCCCACGGGGGGGCCGGCAGATACGCAGTATTTT,CASSPTGGPADTQYF,TRBJ2-3,TRBV4-3,TRBD2,.
TGCGCCAGCAGCAGCCTATCTGGAGGCTACAATGAGCAGTTCTTC,CASSSLSGGYNEQFF,TRBJ2-1,TRBV5-1,.,.